Given below is one TCR beta chain in context. What it binds is not known. At one of its ends the junction is not consistent with the germline gene, which may arise from a read error. This sample was included in a study of T cells in Graves' hyperthyroidism and ophthalmopathy. Study-level points and caveats: Clonotypes that were expanded in thyroid above 0.001 mostly appeared in blood too.

Blood was sampled at initial diagnosis of hyperthyroidism, prior to onset of any ophthalmopathy symptoms. The CDR3 regions of TCR beta were amplified from RNA transcripts. RT-PCR in the first round (using the HTBI primer set) targeted the TCR CDR3. TCRdb analysed the multiplex PCR reads with MiXCR anew, one entry per CDR3 protein. The table has 730,000 or so distinct CDR3 sequences, about 17% seen once. CDR1 and CDR2 (germline): MGHRA, YSYEKL. The length of the CDR3 is 14 residues. The chain carries TRBV4-1 and TRBJ2-1; D unclear. Sequenced material: blood. The receptor was isolated from a woman aged 50 to 60 with Graves' hyperthyroidism that later progressed to Graves' ophthalmopathy. This CDR3 is CASSQDPEYNERFF. CDR3 nucleotide sequence: TGCGCCAGCAGCCAAGACCCAGAATACAATGAGCGGTTCTTC.